These 13 T cell receptor beta chains came from one sample sequenced in a study of cytomegalovirus exposure and HLA in healthy donors (dated 2017 in TCRdb). To prepare the library, the immunoSEQ multiplex PCR assay was applied. For the multiplex PCR, a mixture combining 60 forward primers for TCR Vbeta segments and 13 reverse primers for TCR Jbeta segments was used. Entries here come from immuneACCESS through TCRdb and include only in-frame sequences with V and J called. Some clones fail to appear in such tables; in the studies checked, an unresolved V gene covers under half of the shortfall, and the cause of the remainder is unknown. Counted in this sample were 140,000 to 150,000 clones; 75% to 90% of them appeared once. The ten most abundant clones make up 2.9% of the sample. Sequenced: PBMCs. The receptors here all came from a woman in her thirties in good health and CMV-seronegative.

This sequence joins TRBV10-1 and TRBJ2-3; D ambiguous. CDR3 size: 15 residues. Trimming left V 3 bases short and J 2 bases short, with 12 bases between. Germline V gives CDR1 WNHNN, CDR2 SYGVQD (reference sequence). The CDR3, as DNA: TGCGCCAGCAGTGATGGTGAGGTGCCCACAGATACGCAGTATTTT. It encodes CASSDGEVPTDTQYF.

The chain joins TRBV7-2 to TRBJ2-1; TRBD2 aligns across 10 bases. V was pared by 4 bases and J by 7 bases, with 1 base of the junction left unmatched. This CDR3 contains 13 residues. Germline assignment: CDR1 SGHTA and CDR2 FQGNSA. The CDR3 loop reads CASSSLAGNEQFF. DNA for the CDR3: TGTGCCAGCAGCTCACTAGCGGGGAATGAGCAGTTCTTC.

J is TRBJ2-3 and V is TRBV29-1, with 8 bases identical to TRBD1. The CDR3 totals 13 residues. With 5 bases clipped from V and 4 bases from J, the junction kept 5 bases outside the gene matches. In germline, CDR1 is SQVTM, CDR2 ANQGSEA. The CDR3: CSVNQGASDTQYF. The CDR3 DNA sequence: TGCAGCGTTAACCAGGGGGCATCAGATACGCAGTATTTT.

The chain has TRBV2 and TRBJ1-2; TRBD1 matches at 8 bases. The germline V gene has CDR1 SNHLY and CDR2 FYNNEI. The CDR3 extends over 14 amino acids. V lost 5 bases, J lost 7 bases, and 9 bases stayed unmatched. The CDR3: CASSRQGAGVGYTF. CDR3 DNA: TGTGCCAGCAGTCGGCAGGGGGCAGGGGTTGGCTACACCTTC.

The chain links TRBV18 to TRBJ2-2, with D perhaps matching TRBD1 (6 bases). V was cut by 2 bases and J by 3 bases, with 10 bases left in between. Germline V gene lookup returns CDR1 KGHSH and CDR2 LQKENI. The CDR3 is 15 amino acids. The CDR3 reads CASSPNRVDTGELFF. The CDR3 DNA reads as TGTGCCAGCTCACCAAACAGGGTGGACACCGGGGAGCTGTTTTTT.

The chain joins TRBV7-9 to TRBJ1-2; 8 bases map to TRBD1. The junction had 13 bases not matched to a gene; V was cut back by 5 bases and J by 8 bases. Germline V gives CDR1 SEHNR, CDR2 FQNEAQ (reference sequence). The CDR3 spans 15 residues. The DNA for the CDR3 is TGTGCCAGCAGCCCGAGGACAGGGAAGAGGGAAGGCTACACCTTC. This translates into CASSPRTGKREGYTF. The full variable domain, completed using reference TRBV7-9 and TRBJ1-2, is DTGVSQNPRHKITKRGQNVTFRCDPISEHNRLYWYRQTLGQGPEFLTYFQNEAQLEKSRLLSDRFSAERPKGSFSTLEIQRTEQGDSAMYLCASSPRTGKREGYTFGSGTRLTVV.

Here the CDR3 reads CASAQGTITDTQYF. CDR3 DNA: TGTGCCAGTGCCCAGGGGACTATCACAGATACGCAGTATTTT. The V call is TRBV19, the J call TRBJ2-3, with a weak D call TRBD2 (7 bases). Germline CDR1 LNHDA, CDR2 SQIVND (reference sequence). The V gene lost 8 bases and the J gene lost 2 bases, with 14 bases spanning the gap. The CDR3 totals 14 residues.

This clone has just a few counts. The V gene is TRBV5-1, the J gene TRBJ1-1; D gene uncertain. Germline-derived CDR1 and CDR2 are SGHRS and YFSETQ. The V gene lost 4 bases and the J gene lost 1 base, with 11 bases spanning the gap. The CDR3 loop spans 14 amino acids. The CDR3 is CASSREVQNTEAFF. DNA of the CDR3: TGCGCCAGCAGCCGGGAAGTGCAGAACACTGAAGCTTTCTTT.

The chain links TRBV7-9 to TRBJ2-7; 12 nucleotides line up with TRBD1. V lost 4 bases to trimming and J lost 4 bases; unmatched junction nucleotides: 8. The germline V gene has CDR1 SEHNR and CDR2 FQNEAQ (reference sequence). CDR3 size: 16 residues. In DNA, the CDR3 is TGTGCCAGCAGCTCCCCCCGGGACAGGGGGCGGTACGAGCAGTACTTC. As protein: CASSSPRDRGRYEQYF.

This clone was seen more than once but under ten times. This chain uses TRBV4-3 with TRBJ1-3, with D tentatively TRBD1 (5 bases). The CDR3 loop spans 16 amino acids. V was clipped by 1 base and J by 0 bases, with 10 bases between them. Germline assignment: CDR1 LGHNA and CDR2 YSLEER. The CDR3 reads CASSQGRQYSGNTIYF. The DNA of the CDR3 is TGCGCCAGCAGCCAAGGTCGACAGTACTCTGGAAACACCATATATTTT.

This sequence joins TRBV18 and TRBJ2-2; 8 positions agree with TRBD2. Per the germline V gene, CDR1 is KGHSH and CDR2 is LQKENI. J gave up 1 base and V 1 base, and 2 bases lay outside the gene matches. The CDR3 runs 16 residues. CDR3 DNA sequence: TGTGCCAGCTCACCACTTAGCGGGGTGAACACCGGGGAGCTGTTTTTT. Translated: CASSPLSGVNTGELFF.

The chain is built from TRBV28 and TRBJ2-2, with D possibly TRBD2 on 7 matching bases. Per germline, CDR1 MDHEN and CDR2 SYDVKM. The V end lost 7 bases, the J end lost 3 bases, and 18 bases lay between the germline ends. The CDR3 has 16 residues. The CDR3, as DNA: TGTGCCAGCACCATGGGGGGGGCATCGTACACCGGGGAGCTGTTTTTT. Residues: CASTMGGASYTGELFF.

V usage is TRBV25-1 and J usage is TRBJ1-3, with a weak D call TRBD1 (6 bases). Germline V CDR1 and CDR2: MGHDK, SYGVNS. The V and J ends lost 3 bases and 3 bases respectively, with 15 bases between them. The CDR3 spans 16 residues. CDR3 in amino acids: CASSDTNREFGNTIYF. CDR3 nucleotides: TGTGCCAGCAGTGACACGAACAGGGAATTTGGAAACACCATATATTTT.